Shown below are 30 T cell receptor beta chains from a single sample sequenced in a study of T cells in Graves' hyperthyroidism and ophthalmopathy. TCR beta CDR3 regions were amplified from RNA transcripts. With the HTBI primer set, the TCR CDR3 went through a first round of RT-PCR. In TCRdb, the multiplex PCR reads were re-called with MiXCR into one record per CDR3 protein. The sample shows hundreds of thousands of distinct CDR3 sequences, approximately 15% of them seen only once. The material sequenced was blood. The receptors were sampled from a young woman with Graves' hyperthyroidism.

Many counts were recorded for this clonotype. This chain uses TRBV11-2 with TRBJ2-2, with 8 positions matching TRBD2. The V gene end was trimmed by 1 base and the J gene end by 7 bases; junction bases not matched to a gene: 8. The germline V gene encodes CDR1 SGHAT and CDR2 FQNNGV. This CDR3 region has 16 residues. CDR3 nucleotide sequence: TGTGCCAGCAGCTTAGGGTTACGCGGGGGGTACGGGGAGCTGTTTTTT. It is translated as CASSLGLRGGYGELFF.

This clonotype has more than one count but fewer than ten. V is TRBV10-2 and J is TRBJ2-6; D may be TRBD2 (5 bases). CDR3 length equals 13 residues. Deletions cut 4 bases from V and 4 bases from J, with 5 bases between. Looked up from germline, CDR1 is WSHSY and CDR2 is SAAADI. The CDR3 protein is CASSGGGANVLTF. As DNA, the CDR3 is TGCGCCAGCAGTGGAGGGGGGGCCAACGTCCTGACTTTC.

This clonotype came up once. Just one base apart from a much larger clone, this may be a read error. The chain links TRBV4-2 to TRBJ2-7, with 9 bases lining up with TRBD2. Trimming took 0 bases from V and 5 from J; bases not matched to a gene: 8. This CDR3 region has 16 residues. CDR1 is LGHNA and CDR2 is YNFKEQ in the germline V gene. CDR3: CASSQDRKREVHEQYF. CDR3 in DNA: TGTGCCAGCAGCCAAGATCGTAAGCGGGAGGTTCACGAGCAGTACTTC.

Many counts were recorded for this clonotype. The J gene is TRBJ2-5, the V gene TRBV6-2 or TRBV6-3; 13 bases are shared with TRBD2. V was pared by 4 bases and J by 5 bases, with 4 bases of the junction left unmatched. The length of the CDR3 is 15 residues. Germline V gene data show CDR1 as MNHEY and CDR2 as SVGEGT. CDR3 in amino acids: CASSFGTSGTETQYF. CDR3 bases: TGTGCCAGCAGTTTCGGGACTAGCGGGACGGAGACCCAGTACTTC.

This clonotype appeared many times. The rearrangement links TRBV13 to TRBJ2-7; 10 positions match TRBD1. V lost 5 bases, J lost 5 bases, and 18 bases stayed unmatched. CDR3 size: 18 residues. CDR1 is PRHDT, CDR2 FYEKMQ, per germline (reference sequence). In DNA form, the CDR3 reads TGTGCCAGCAGCCCTCTAGGGGACAGGGGACCCGCGGTCGACGAGCAGTACTTC. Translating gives CASSPLGDRGPAVDEQYF.

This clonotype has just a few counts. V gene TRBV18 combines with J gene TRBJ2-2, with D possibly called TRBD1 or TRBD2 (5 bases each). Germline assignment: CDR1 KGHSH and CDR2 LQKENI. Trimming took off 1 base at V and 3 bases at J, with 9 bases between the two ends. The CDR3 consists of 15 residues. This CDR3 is CASSPQGTDTGELFF. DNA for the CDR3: TGTGCCAGCTCACCACAGGGGACGGACACCGGGGAGCTGTTTTTT.

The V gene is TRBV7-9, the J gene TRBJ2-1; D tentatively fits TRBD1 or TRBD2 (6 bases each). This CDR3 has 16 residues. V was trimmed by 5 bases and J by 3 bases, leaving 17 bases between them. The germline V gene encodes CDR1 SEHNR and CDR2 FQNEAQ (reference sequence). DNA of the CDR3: TGTGCCAGCAGCGCGGCCAGGGGCGGGAACTACAATGAGCAGTTCTTC. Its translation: CASSAARGGNYNEQFF.

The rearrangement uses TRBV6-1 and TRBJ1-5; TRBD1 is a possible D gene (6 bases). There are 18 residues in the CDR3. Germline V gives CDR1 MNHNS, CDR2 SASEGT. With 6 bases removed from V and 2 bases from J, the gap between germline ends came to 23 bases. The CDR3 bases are TGTGCCAGCAGGGAAATTCCAAGGGGGACTGGGGGCAATCAGCCCCAGCATTTT. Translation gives CASREIPRGTGGNQPQHF.

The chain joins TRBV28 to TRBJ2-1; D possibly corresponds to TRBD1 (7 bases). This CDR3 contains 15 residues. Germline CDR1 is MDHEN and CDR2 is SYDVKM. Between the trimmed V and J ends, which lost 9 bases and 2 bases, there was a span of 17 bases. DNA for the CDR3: TGTGCCAGTTTACAGGGGAGGCAGGCCTACAATGAGCAGTTCTTC. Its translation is CASLQGRQAYNEQFF.

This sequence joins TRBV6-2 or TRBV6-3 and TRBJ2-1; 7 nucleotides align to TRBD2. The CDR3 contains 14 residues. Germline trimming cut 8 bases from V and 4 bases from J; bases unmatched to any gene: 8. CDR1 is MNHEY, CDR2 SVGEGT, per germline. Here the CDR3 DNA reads TGTGCCAGCGGTGCTAGCGGAGCTTACAATGAGCAGTTCTTC. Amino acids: CASGASGAYNEQFF.

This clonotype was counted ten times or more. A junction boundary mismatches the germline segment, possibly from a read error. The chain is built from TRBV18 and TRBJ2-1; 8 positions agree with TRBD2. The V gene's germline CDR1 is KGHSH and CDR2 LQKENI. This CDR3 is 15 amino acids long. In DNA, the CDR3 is TGTGCCAGTTCACCGGGACTAGGTGGAGGCAATGAGCAGTTCTTC. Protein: CASSPGLGGGNEQFF.

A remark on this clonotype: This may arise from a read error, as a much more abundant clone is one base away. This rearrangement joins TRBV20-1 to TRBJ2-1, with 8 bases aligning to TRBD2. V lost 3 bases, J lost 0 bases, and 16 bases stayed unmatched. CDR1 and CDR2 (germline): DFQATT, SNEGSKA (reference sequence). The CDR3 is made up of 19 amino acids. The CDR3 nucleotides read TGCAGTGCTAGTGGGTGGGCTAGCGGGTCCTGGCGCTCCTACAATGAGCAGTTCTTC. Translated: CSASGWASGSWRSYNEQFF.

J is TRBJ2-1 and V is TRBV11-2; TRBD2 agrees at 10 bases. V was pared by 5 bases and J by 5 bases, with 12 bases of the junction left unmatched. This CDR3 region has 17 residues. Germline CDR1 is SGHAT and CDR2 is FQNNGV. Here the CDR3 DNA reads TGTGCCAGCAGCCGAAGCGGGAGGGCCTTGGGGAACAATGAGCAGTTCTTC. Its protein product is CASSRSGRALGNNEQFF.

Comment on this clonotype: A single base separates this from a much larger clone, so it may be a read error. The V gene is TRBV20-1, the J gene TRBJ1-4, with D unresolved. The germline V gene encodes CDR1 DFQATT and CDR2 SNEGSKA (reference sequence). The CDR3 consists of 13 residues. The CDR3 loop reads CSANVRMDEILFF. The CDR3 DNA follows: TGCAGTGCTAATGTTCGAATGGATGAAATACTGTTTTTT.

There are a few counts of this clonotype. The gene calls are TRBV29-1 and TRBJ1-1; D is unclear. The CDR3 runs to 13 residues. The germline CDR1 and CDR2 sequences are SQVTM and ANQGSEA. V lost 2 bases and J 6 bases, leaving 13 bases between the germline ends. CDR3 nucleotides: TGCAGCGTTGAACACACAAAAGGGCCTGAAGCTTTCTTT. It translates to CSVEHTKGPEAFF.

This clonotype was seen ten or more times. Here the CDR3 reads CASGTSGTGQYGYTF. For the CDR3, the DNA is TGTGCCAGCGGGACTTCCGGGACAGGTCAATATGGCTACACCTTC. The V and J genes are TRBV28 and TRBJ1-2; 8 nucleotides agree with TRBD1. The V segment lost 8 bases and the J segment 5 bases; nucleotides outside the gene matches: 13. The CDR3 length is 15 residues. Looked up from germline, CDR1 is MDHEN and CDR2 is SYDVKM.

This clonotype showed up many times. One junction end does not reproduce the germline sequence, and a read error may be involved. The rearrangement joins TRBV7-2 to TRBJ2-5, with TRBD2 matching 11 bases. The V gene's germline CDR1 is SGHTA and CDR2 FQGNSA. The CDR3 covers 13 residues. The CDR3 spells CASSLAGGETQYF. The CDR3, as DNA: TGTGCCAGCAGCCTAGCGGGGGGCGAGACCCAGTACTTC.

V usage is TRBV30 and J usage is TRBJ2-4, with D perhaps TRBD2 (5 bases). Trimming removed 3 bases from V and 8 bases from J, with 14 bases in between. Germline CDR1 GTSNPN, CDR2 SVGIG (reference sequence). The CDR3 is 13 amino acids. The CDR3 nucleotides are TGTGCCTGGAGCCGGGGTAGCCCTGACATTCAGTACTTC. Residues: CAWSRGSPDIQYF.

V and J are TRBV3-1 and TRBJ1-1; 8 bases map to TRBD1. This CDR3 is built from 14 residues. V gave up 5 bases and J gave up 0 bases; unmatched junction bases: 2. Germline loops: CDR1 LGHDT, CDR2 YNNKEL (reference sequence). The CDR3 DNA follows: TGTGCCAGCAGCGACAGGGGCTTGAACACTGAAGCTTTCTTT. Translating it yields CASSDRGLNTEAFF.

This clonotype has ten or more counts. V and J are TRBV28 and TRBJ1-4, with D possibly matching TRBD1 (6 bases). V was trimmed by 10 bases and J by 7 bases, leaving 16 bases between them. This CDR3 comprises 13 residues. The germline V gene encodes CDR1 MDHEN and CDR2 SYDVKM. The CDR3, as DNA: TGTGCCACCGTAACAGGGCGGGGTGAAAAACTGTTTTTT. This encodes CATVTGRGEKLFF.

The CDR3: CASSSGTGAANYGYTF. In nucleotides, the CDR3 is TGTGCCAGCTCATCCGGGACAGGGGCTGCTAACTATGGCTACACCTTC. The chain uses TRBV6-2 or TRBV6-3 and TRBJ1-2, with 10 bases identical to TRBD1. V was pared by 8 bases and J by 0 bases, with 9 bases of the junction left unmatched. The CDR3 spans 16 residues. CDR1 is MNHEY, CDR2 SVGEGT, per germline.

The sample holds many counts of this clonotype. CDR3 bases: TGTGCCAGCAAACCTCGGGGGGAATCCACAGATACGCAGTATTTT. This gives the protein CASKPRGESTDTQYF. The chain has TRBV28 and TRBJ2-3; 7 nucleotides agree with TRBD2. Germline V CDR1 and CDR2: MDHEN, SYDVKM. J gave up 2 bases and V 7 bases, and 9 bases lay outside the gene matches. The CDR3 runs to 15 residues. The whole variable domain, filled in from reference TRBV28 and TRBJ2-3, reads DVKVTQSSRYLVKRTGEKVFLECVQDMDHENMFWYRQDPGLGLRLIYFSYDVKMKEKGDIPEGYSVSREKKERFSLILESASTNQTSMYLCASKPRGESTDTQYFGPGTRLTVL.

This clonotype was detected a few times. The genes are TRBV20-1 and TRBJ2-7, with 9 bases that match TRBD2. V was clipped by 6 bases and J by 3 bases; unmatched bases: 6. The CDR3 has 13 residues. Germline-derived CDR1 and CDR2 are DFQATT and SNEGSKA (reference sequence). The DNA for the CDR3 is TGCAGTGCCCTTAGCGGGGGAATCTACGAGCAGTACTTC. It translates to CSALSGGIYEQYF.

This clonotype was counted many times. As DNA, the CDR3 is TGTGCCAGCAGCTTAGAGCCTGGGGGCTCCTACGAGCAGTACTTC. Amino acid sequence: CASSLEPGGSYEQYF. This chain connects TRBV7-2 to TRBJ2-7, with D tentatively TRBD1 or TRBD2 (5 bases each). V lost 1 base to trimming and J lost 0 bases, with 10 bases between them. CDR3 size: 15 residues. Germline V gives CDR1 SGHTA, CDR2 FQGNSA.

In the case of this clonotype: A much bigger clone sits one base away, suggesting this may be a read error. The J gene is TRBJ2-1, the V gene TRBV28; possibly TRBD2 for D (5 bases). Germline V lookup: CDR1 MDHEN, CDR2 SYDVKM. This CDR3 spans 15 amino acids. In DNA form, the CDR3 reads TGTGTCAGCAGTTTCGGGGAGAGCTCCTACAATGAGCAGTTCTTC. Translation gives CVSSFGESSYNEQFF. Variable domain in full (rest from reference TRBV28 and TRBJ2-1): DVKVTQSSRYLVKRTGEKVFLECVQDMDHENMFWYRQDPGLGLRLIYFSYDVKMKEKGDIPEGYSVSREKKERFSLILESASTNQTSMYLCVSSFGESSYNEQFFGPGTRLTVL.

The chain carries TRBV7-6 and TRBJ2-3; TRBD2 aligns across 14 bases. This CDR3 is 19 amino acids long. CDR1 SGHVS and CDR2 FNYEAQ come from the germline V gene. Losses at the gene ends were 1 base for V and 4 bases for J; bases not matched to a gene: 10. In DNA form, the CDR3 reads TGTGCCAGCAGCTTAGTCCCAAAGACTAGCGGGAGGGCCGCAGATACGCAGTATTTT. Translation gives CASSLVPKTSGRAADTQYF.

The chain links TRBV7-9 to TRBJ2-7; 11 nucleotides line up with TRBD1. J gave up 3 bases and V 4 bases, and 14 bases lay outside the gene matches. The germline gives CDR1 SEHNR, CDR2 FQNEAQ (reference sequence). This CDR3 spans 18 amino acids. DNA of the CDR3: TGTGCCAGCAGCTCCTATTCAGGGGGACAGGGGGTAATCTACGAGCAGTACTTC. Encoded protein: CASSSYSGGQGVIYEQYF.

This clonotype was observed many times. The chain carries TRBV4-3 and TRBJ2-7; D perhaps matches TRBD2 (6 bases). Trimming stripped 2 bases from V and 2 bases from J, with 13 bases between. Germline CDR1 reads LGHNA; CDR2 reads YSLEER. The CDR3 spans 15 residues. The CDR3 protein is CASSQRGGGAYEQYF. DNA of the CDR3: TGCGCCAGCAGCCAAAGGGGAGGTGGGGCCTACGAGCAGTACTTC.

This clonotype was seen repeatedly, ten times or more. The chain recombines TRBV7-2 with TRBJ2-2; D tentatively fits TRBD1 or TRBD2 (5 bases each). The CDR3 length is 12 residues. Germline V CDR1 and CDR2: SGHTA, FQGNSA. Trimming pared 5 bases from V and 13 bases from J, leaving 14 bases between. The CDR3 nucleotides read TGTGCCAGCAGCGTAGGACGTGGGACGCTGTTTTTT. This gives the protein CASSVGRGTLFF. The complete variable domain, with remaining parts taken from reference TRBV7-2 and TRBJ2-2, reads GAGVSQSPSNKVTEKGKDVELRCDPISGHTALYWYRQSLGQGLEFLIYFQGNSAPDKSGLPSDRFSAERTGGSVSTLTIQRTQQEDSAVYLCASSVGRGTLFFGEGSRLTVL.

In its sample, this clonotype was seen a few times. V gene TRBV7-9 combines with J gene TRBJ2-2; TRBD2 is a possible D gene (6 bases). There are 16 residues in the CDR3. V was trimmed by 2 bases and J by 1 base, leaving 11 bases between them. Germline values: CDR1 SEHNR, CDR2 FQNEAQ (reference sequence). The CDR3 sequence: CASSLWRGENTGELFF. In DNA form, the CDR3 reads TGTGCCAGCAGCTTATGGCGCGGGGAGAACACCGGGGAGCTGTTTTTT.